This record covers a single T cell receptor beta chain. This clone was observed a single time. Its target antigen remains unknown. The record has no base qualities; no much larger clone is one base away. The data stem from a study of T cell changes during pregnancy in multiple sclerosis (dated by TCRdb to between 2017 and 2020). Regarding the research as a whole: Changes in the T cell repertoire over the course of pregnancy were examined in this study in women with multiple sclerosis.

Library preparation used the immunoSEQ multiplex PCR assay. TCRdb retrieved this table from immuneACCESS and kept in-frame rearrangements only. Not all clones are present; in checked studies, unresolved V genes account for under half, and no reason is known for the remainder. Here the sample has tens of thousands of clones; approximately 94% occur a single time. 2% to 3% of the sample lies in the top ten. The sequences come from CD8+ T cells from peripheral blood mononuclear cells, collected after pregnancy. This sequence originates from a female donor with multiple sclerosis, enrolled in a pregnancy study.

The CDR3 in this case is CASSKDRGANTEAFF. The DNA sequence is TGTGCCAGCAGCAAAGATCGGGGGGCCAACACTGAAGCTTTCTTT. The chain is made from TRBV21-1 and TRBJ1-1. TRBV21-1 represents a pseudogene. Taken from cysteine to phenylalanine, the CDR3 has 15 residues. Only CDR3 DNA is held: 45 bases, read in frame from base 1.